This TCR beta chain stems from a study of blood T cell repertoires in COVID-19. Assay: immunoSEQ multiplex PCR; the TCRdb copy retains only in-frame clones and omits some. The sample lists approximately 200,000 clones, 85% seen once, with about 17% in the top ten. This sequence was found in a man aged 40-49 years who had recovered from COVID-19. What was sequenced was PBMCs or T cells enriched from blood (not recorded which).

The CDR3 sequence is CATSDFEGTEAFF. The CDR3 nucleotides read TGTGCCACCAGTGATTTTGAGGGCACTGAAGCTTTCTTT. The chain employs TRBV24-1 and TRBJ1-1; unclear D gene. This CDR3 region has 13 residues. In germline, CDR1 is KGHDR, CDR2 SFDVKD. Trimming removed 1 base at V and 4 bases at J, with 6 bases between.